The 10 T cell receptor beta chains given below trace back to one sample, sequenced in a study of blood T cells in healthy people across ages. A J-beta primer mix and a sample-barcoded 5' primer were used in a second PCR of about 7 to 12 cycles. One entry per CDR3 protein, called by TCRdb with MiXCR from the 5' RACE reads. The sample holds about 650,000 distinct CDR3 sequences, 45% to 60% seen once. The sample consisted of blood. The receptors come from a woman of 80 years or more in good health.

In its sample, this clonotype was seen many times. CDR3 DNA: TGCAGCGCGGGACAGTGGAGTAGGGAGCAGTACTTC. Translated: CSAGQWSREQYF. This chain connects TRBV29-1 to TRBJ2-7; 7 positions agree with TRBD1. Per the germline V gene, CDR1 is SQVTM and CDR2 is ANQGSEA. The CDR3 loop spans 12 amino acids. Unmatched junction bases numbered 10, after V lost 7 bases and J lost 7 bases.

This chain links TRBV3-1 with TRBJ1-1; D not certain. Between the trimmed V and J ends, which lost 4 bases and 4 bases, there was a span of 13 bases. This CDR3 region has 14 residues. Germline CDR1 and CDR2: LGHDT and YNNKEL (reference sequence). The CDR3 DNA follows: TGTGCCAGCAGCCCTCGGACGGCCCGCACTGAAGCTTTCTTT. This translates into CASSPRTARTEAFF.

The J gene is TRBJ1-6, the V gene TRBV18, with 7 bases that match TRBD1. Germline V gene sequence: CDR1 KGHSH, CDR2 LQKENI. The CDR3 has 18 residues. V trimming: 3 bases; J trimming: 1 base; junction bases outside the gene matches: 9. The CDR3 DNA reads TGTGCCAGCTCACCGCAGACAGGGAGTGTATCCTATAATTCACCCCTCCACTTT. This codes for CASSPQTGSVSYNSPLHF.

There are many counts of this clonotype. The V gene is TRBV27, the J gene TRBJ1-6, with D unresolved. The germline gives CDR1 MNHEY, CDR2 SMNVEV (reference sequence). Trimming removed 4 bases from V and 2 bases from J, with 15 bases in between. The CDR3 is made up of 17 amino acids. CDR3: CASSSLRGPAYNSPLHF. The CDR3 DNA sequence: TGTGCCAGCAGTTCCCTCCGTGGACCGGCCTATAATTCACCCCTCCACTTT.

This clonotype was counted many times. V and J are TRBV4-1 and TRBJ2-7, with unresolved D. The V and J ends lost 3 bases and 2 bases respectively, with 17 bases between them. There are 16 residues in the CDR3. CDR1 and CDR2 from the germline V gene are MGHRA and YSYEKL. In nucleotides, the CDR3 is TGCGCCAGCAGCCATGGAGTCGACGGACCCCCCTACGAGCAGTACTTC. This translates into CASSHGVDGPPYEQYF.

This clonotype showed up just once. This chain connects TRBV7-6 to TRBJ2-7, with D possibly called TRBD1 or TRBD2 (5 bases each). V lost 5 bases, J lost 3 bases, and 11 bases lay in between. Germline V gene sequence: CDR1 SGHVS, CDR2 FNYEAQ. The CDR3 runs to 13 residues. CDR3 sequence reads: CASSAWDGYEQYF. The DNA of the CDR3 is TGTGCCAGCAGCGCTTGGGACGGCTACGAGCAGTACTTC.

As to this clonotype: This clone may be a read error of a much larger clone one base away. The rearrangement joins TRBV5-1 to TRBJ2-7, with D tentatively TRBD2 (6 bases). The germline V gene has CDR1 SGHRS and CDR2 YFSETQ. The CDR3 runs to 14 residues. Written as DNA, the CDR3 is TGCGACAGCAGTCCCCTCGGAGGGGTATACGAGCAGTACTTC. Its translation: CDSSPLGGVYEQYF.

This clonotype showed up many times. The genes are TRBV9 and TRBJ2-1; 7 nucleotides agree with TRBD1. Germline trimming cut 4 bases from V and 7 bases from J; bases unmatched to any gene: 8. Germline CDR1 reads SGDLS; CDR2 reads YYNGEE. The CDR3 has 14 residues. The CDR3 bases are TGTGCCAGCAGCAACAGGGGAGTGAGGAATGAGCAGTTCTTC. This sequence encodes CASSNRGVRNEQFF.

In its sample, this clonotype was seen a few times. The chain combines TRBV7-2 with TRBJ2-7; possibly TRBD2 for D (5 bases). Trimming pared 4 bases from V and 3 bases from J, leaving 22 bases between. From germline, CDR1 is SGHTA and CDR2 FQGNSA. The CDR3 sequence is 17 residues long. The CDR3 DNA reads as TGTGCCAGCAGCTACGGCGGAAGAGCGGCCTCATTCTACGAGCAGTACTTC. It yields the protein CASSYGGRAASFYEQYF.

The V and J genes are TRBV28 and TRBJ1-5; the D gene is possibly TRBD1 (5 bases). Germline assignment: CDR1 MDHEN and CDR2 SYDVKM. The CDR3 is 14 residues long. The V end lost 5 bases, the J end lost 4 bases, and 12 bases lay between the germline ends. The CDR3 sequence: CASSVQGLNQPQHF. As DNA, the CDR3 is TGTGCCAGCAGTGTTCAGGGCTTGAATCAGCCCCAGCATTTT.